This entry describes one T cell receptor beta chain. Its matching antigen is unknown. The data stem from a study of shared clonotypes between healthy human individuals. Study details: CD4 naive and CD4 memory each took three plates per donor, while CD8 naive took two and CD8 memory one. General study findings and limits: Rarefaction exposed incomplete sorted-subset sequencing despite large depth. Non-shared clonotypes were found to have lower generation probabilities than the clonotypes that were shared by all four of the sorted-subset donors. Naive CD4 clonotype sharing across four donors was approximately 5%.

Germline-derived CDR1 and CDR2 are SGHKS and YYEKEE (reference sequence). CDR3 size: 15 residues. Trimming took 5 bases from V and 4 from J, leaving 18 bases between them. CD45RO-negative, CCR7-selected cells formed the naive CD8 fraction, which excluded terminally differentiated effector memory CD45RA+ cells. Measured with immunoSEQ multiplex PCR; TCRdb has only the in-frame clones, and not every one. Of approximately 840,000 clones listed, about 96% are singletons. V and J are TRBV5-5 and TRBJ1-2; D not certain. This sequence was found in a man aged 25 to 45 in good health. Material for sequencing was naive CD8+ T cells sorted from blood. This CDR3 is CASSNILGDSYGYTF. DNA of the CDR3: TGTGCCAGCAGTAACATTTTAGGTGATTCCTATGGCTACACCTTC.